This TCR beta chain was observed in a study of blood T cell repertoires in COVID-19. Sequencing was performed with immunoSEQ multiplex PCR; in TCRdb, only in-frame clones are kept and a portion is missing. Of 250,000 to 300,000 clones in the sample, approximately 90% were seen once. This CDR3 has 14 residues. V lost 5 bases to trimming and J lost 4 bases, with 14 bases between them. Per the germline V gene, CDR1 is SGHAT and CDR2 is FQNNGV. The cohort comprised adults aged about 18 to 90 years residing in about 25 US areas. The chain employs TRBV11-2 and TRBJ1-2; D may be TRBD1 (5 bases). Sequenced sample: PBMCs or T cells enriched from blood (not recorded which). This clonotype originated in a woman aged 40-49 years with acute COVID-19. The CDR3 here is CASSLRAGIYGYTF. CDR3 sequence (DNA): TGTGCCAGCAGCCTCCGAGCAGGGATCTATGGCTACACCTTC.